A selection of T cell receptor beta chains follows, all from one sample in a study of blood T cell repertoires in COVID-19. Sequencing used immunoSEQ multiplex PCR; TCRdb keeps in-frame clones, though not all of them. This table has 60,000 to 70,000 clones, approximately 86% appearing once. Sequences were obtained from peripheral blood. Receptors originate from an older woman with acute or convalescent COVID-19. CDR3s include the opening cysteine and the closing phenylalanine or tryptophan. The D gene is left open where the match is weak. The size of a clone is reported for some rows only, either as once, few or many, or as a class for expanded clones.

J gene: TRBJ1-4
D gene: TRBD1
V gene: TRBV27
clone size: -
CDR3 DNA: TGTGCCAGCAGTACCAGACAGGGTAATGAAAAACTGTTTTTT
CDR3 protein: CASSTRQGNEKLFF

J gene: TRBJ2-7
D gene: TRBD2
V gene: TRBV6-1
clone size: -
CDR3 DNA: TGTGCCAGCAGTGATGGGCGGGAGGGCTACCAGCAGTACTTC
CDR3 protein: CASSDGREGYQQYF

J gene: TRBJ2-4
D gene: -
V gene: TRBV5-4
clone size: -
CDR3 DNA: TGTGCCAGCAGCTTGGGGTCGGGTACCGCGGACATTCAGTACTTC
CDR3 protein: CASSLGSGTADIQYF

J gene: TRBJ2-1
D gene: -
V gene: TRBV10-3
clone size: -
CDR3 DNA: TGTGCCATCAGTGATACCGGGAATTACAATGAGCAGTTCTTC
CDR3 protein: CAISDTGNYNEQFF

J gene: TRBJ1-2
D gene: TRBD1
V gene: TRBV18
clone size: -
CDR3 DNA: TGTGCCAGCTCACCACCTGGGACAGGGGGCTGGTATGGCTACACCTTC
CDR3 protein: CASSPPGTGGWYGYTF

J gene: TRBJ1-1
D gene: -
V gene: TRBV19
clone size: -
CDR3 DNA: TGTGCCAGTAGTAGACAGGTAACGAACACTGAAGCTTTCTTT
CDR3 protein: CASSRQVTNTEAFF

J gene: TRBJ1-5
D gene: -
V gene: TRBV27
clone size: few
CDR3 DNA: TGTGCCAGCAGTGGGGGGTTAAGGAATCAGCCCCAGCATTTT
CDR3 protein: CASSGGLRNQPQHF

J gene: TRBJ2-7
D gene: -
V gene: TRBV23-1
clone size: -
CDR3 DNA: TGCGCCAGCGGCCGAAATATAGAGGGCAGGAACCCCTCAGAGCAGTACTTC
CDR3 protein: CASGRNIEGRNPSEQYF

J gene: TRBJ1-1
D gene: TRBD1
V gene: TRBV19
clone size: few
CDR3 DNA: TGTGCCAGTAGTAAACAGGGGGCTTCGGGAATGAACACTGAAGCTTTCTTT
CDR3 protein: CASSKQGASGMNTEAFF

J gene: TRBJ1-1
D gene: TRBD1
V gene: TRBV29-1
clone size: -
CDR3 DNA: TGCAGCGCCAGATGGACAGGGCTGAACACTGAAGCTTTCTTT
CDR3 protein: CSARWTGLNTEAFF

J gene: TRBJ2-7
D gene: -
V gene: TRBV28
clone size: -
CDR3 DNA: TGTGCCAGCAGCTACTCTAGAGTCCCCTACGAGCAGTACTTC
CDR3 protein: CASSYSRVPYEQYF

J gene: TRBJ2-7
D gene: -
V gene: TRBV6-5
clone size: -
CDR3 DNA: TGTGCCAGCAGTTACTCGCGGAGGTCCCACGAGCAGTACTTC
CDR3 protein: CASSYSRRSHEQYF

J gene: TRBJ1-2
D gene: TRBD1
V gene: TRBV5-1
clone size: -
CDR3 DNA: TGCGCCAGCAGCTTGGACAGGGGATTCGGTGGCTACACCTTC
CDR3 protein: CASSLDRGFGGYTF

J gene: TRBJ1-5
D gene: -
V gene: TRBV6-2/TRBV6-3
clone size: -
CDR3 DNA: TGTGCCAGCAGTTACTCGAAGTGGGTAGCTGATAATCAGCCCCAGCATTTT
CDR3 protein: CASSYSKWVADNQPQHF

J gene: TRBJ2-1
D gene: TRBD2
V gene: TRBV5-1
clone size: -
CDR3 DNA: TGCGCCAGCAGCTTAACGGGAGGGATAGCCGATGAGCAGTTCTTC
CDR3 protein: CASSLTGGIADEQFF

J gene: TRBJ2-3
D gene: TRBD2
V gene: TRBV7-3
clone size: -
CDR3 DNA: TGTGCCAGCAGCTCCAACTTGACTAGCGGGGTTACGCAGTATTTT
CDR3 protein: CASSSNLTSGVTQYF

J gene: TRBJ2-3
D gene: TRBD1
V gene: TRBV14
clone size: once
CDR3 DNA: TGTGCCAGCAGCCAAGGGACAGGGGGCACAGATACGCAGTATTTT
CDR3 protein: CASSQGTGGTDTQYF

J gene: TRBJ1-6
D gene: -
V gene: TRBV5-1
clone size: -
CDR3 DNA: TGCGCCAGCAGCTTGGGCAGGGGAGATAATTCACCCCTCCACTTT
CDR3 protein: CASSLGRGDNSPLHF

J gene: TRBJ2-7
D gene: -
V gene: TRBV15
clone size: -
CDR3 DNA: TGTGCCACCAGCAGAGATTTAAAGACAGCCTCCTACGAGCAGTACTTC
CDR3 protein: CATSRDLKTASYEQYF

J gene: TRBJ2-3
D gene: -
V gene: TRBV6-5
clone size: -
CDR3 DNA: TGTGCCAGCAGTAGGAGAATATTCACAGATACGCAGTATTTT
CDR3 protein: CASSRRIFTDTQYF

J gene: TRBJ1-4
D gene: -
V gene: TRBV18
clone size: -
CDR3 DNA: TGTGCCAGCTCACCACAGGGGGACCCAACTAATGAAAAACTGTTTTTT
CDR3 protein: CASSPQGDPTNEKLFF

J gene: TRBJ1-2
D gene: -
V gene: TRBV12-5
clone size: -
CDR3 DNA: TGTGCTAGTGGTTTCGTAAATTATGGCTACACCTTC
CDR3 protein: CASGFVNYGYTF

J gene: TRBJ2-2
D gene: TRBD1
V gene: TRBV5-1
clone size: -
CDR3 DNA: TGCGCCAGCTTCCCCGGGACAGGCACCGGGGAGCTGTTTTTT
CDR3 protein: CASFPGTGTGELFF

J gene: TRBJ2-1
D gene: -
V gene: TRBV3-1/TRBV3-2
clone size: -
CDR3 DNA: TGTGCCAGCAGCCAAGATCCGGGAGTCGCCTACAATGAGCAGTTCTTC
CDR3 protein: CASSQDPGVAYNEQFF

J gene: TRBJ2-7
D gene: TRBD2
V gene: TRBV18
clone size: few
CDR3 DNA: TGTGCCAGCGCCCCAGGGGTGGCGGGGGGCCATACCTACGAGCAGTACTTC
CDR3 protein: CASAPGVAGGHTYEQYF

J gene: TRBJ2-1
D gene: -
V gene: TRBV27
clone size: -
CDR3 DNA: TGTGCCAGCAGTCAAGACAGGCAGTGGGGCAATGAGCAGTTCTTC
CDR3 protein: CASSQDRQWGNEQFF

J gene: TRBJ2-1
D gene: -
V gene: TRBV10-2
clone size: once
CDR3 DNA: TGCGCCAGCAGTCAGGGCAATGAGCAGTTCTTC
CDR3 protein: CASSQGNEQFF

J gene: TRBJ1-2
D gene: TRBD1
V gene: TRBV6-5
clone size: once
CDR3 DNA: TGTGCCAGCAGACCCGGGACAGGGAGCTATGGCTACACCTTC
CDR3 protein: CASRPGTGSYGYTF

J gene: TRBJ1-3
D gene: -
V gene: TRBV25-1
clone size: -
CDR3 DNA: TGTGCCAGCAGACAACAGGGTCGAAACACCATATATTTT
CDR3 protein: CASRQQGRNTIYF

J gene: TRBJ2-1
D gene: TRBD2
V gene: TRBV30
clone size: -
CDR3 DNA: TGTGCCTGGAGTGGGGTAGCGGGAGTTGTGGGTGAGCAGTTCTTC
CDR3 protein: CAWSGVAGVVGEQFF

J gene: TRBJ2-4
D gene: -
V gene: TRBV6-5
clone size: -
CDR3 DNA: TGTGCCAGCGCTACTATAGCCAAAAACATTCAGTACTTC
CDR3 protein: CASATIAKNIQYF

J gene: TRBJ2-1
D gene: TRBD2
V gene: TRBV6-6
clone size: -
CDR3 DNA: TGTGCCAGCAGGAGAACCGGGACTAGCCGAACCCATGAGCAGTTCTTC
CDR3 protein: CASRRTGTSRTHEQFF